The clone carrying this T cell receptor (beta chain) occurred a few times. Those enrolled in Seattle joined during active infection and were followed longitudinally afterward. V was shortened by 1 base and J by 0 bases, with 10 bases between the two germline ends. CDR3 length equals 16 residues. Germline V CDR1 and CDR2: MGHRA, YSYEKL. The data belong to a study of blood T cell repertoires in COVID-19. Study-wide context: Nucleic acid was either cDNA or gDNA, and it came from T cells, B-cell-depleted T cells, or PBMCs.

This table comes from immunoSEQ multiplex PCR, and its TCRdb copy is limited to in-frame clones, with some not included. The sample carries about 55,000 clones, roughly 89% recorded once. The chain combines TRBV4-1 with TRBJ1-5; D not certain. This receptor was identified in a man between 35 and 55 years old with COVID-19, enrolled during active disease. The sequencing sample was made of peripheral blood. The CDR3 region is CASSQGRGASNQPQHF. DNA for the CDR3: TGCGCCAGCAGCCAAGGCAGAGGCGCTAGCAATCAGCCCCAGCATTTT.